These T cell receptor beta chains were read from a single sample in a study of CD8 T cells in ankylosing spondylitis. MiXCR, run by TCRdb on the 5' RACE reads, gives a single entry per CDR3 protein. The sample lists a few hundred thousand distinct CDR3 sequences; about 7% were seen once. The material sequenced was blood, either unsorted or a sorted T cell fraction (not recorded which). The receptors here all came from a male donor with ankylosing spondylitis. The CDR3 runs from the conserved cysteine through the conserved F or W. A row's size may be missing; if present it is once, few, many or a size class.

j_call v_call clone_size cdr3_aa
TRBJ1-5 TRBV6-2/TRBV6-3 - CASSPRTRVPKPQHF
TRBJ1-1 TRBV20-1 - CSASGQPTEAFF
TRBJ2-5 TRBV7-9 many CASSQDSKETQYF
TRBJ1-5 TRBV6-2/TRBV6-3 many CASRRTDSNQPQHF
TRBJ2-1 TRBV2 many CASSEPWQGAGNEQFF
TRBJ1-1 TRBV6-2/TRBV6-3 many CASSWGRRRGGEAFF
TRBJ2-7 TRBV7-8 many CASSLRAGGLGPYEQYF
TRBJ1-2 TRBV29-1 many CSTRQGWGLNYGYTF
TRBJ2-7 TRBV5-5 - CASSQSGLIYEQYF
TRBJ2-7 TRBV13 - CASRHSSSYEQYF
TRBJ1-5 TRBV20-1 few CSARRTDYNQPQHF
TRBJ1-2 TRBV5-1 few CASSLSGRYGYTF
TRBJ1-1 TRBV12-3/TRBV12-4 many CASSVGGLRSYTEAFF
TRBJ2-5 TRBV7-6 - CASSPALGGQETQYF
TRBJ2-7 TRBV7-9 few CASSPAGGQEQYF
TRBJ2-7 TRBV7-7 - CASSHLAGYEQYF
TRBJ1-5 TRBV25-1 few CASSEGTGVQPQHF
TRBJ2-7 TRBV27 many CASSLSWDSYEQYF
TRBJ1-5 TRBV4-1 once CASSQGIQGVSNQPQHF
TRBJ2-3 TRBV9 many CASSVEFDSSGDTQYF
TRBJ2-6 TRBV6-1 - CASSPGRPSGANVLTF
TRBJ1-1 TRBV14 many CASSRTGNPTKPEAFF
TRBJ2-7 TRBV18 many CASSPTPRNEQYF
TRBJ1-2 TRBV9 few CASSAGGTDFSYGYTF
TRBJ2-1 TRBV2 many CASNAREQFF
TRBJ1-5 TRBV2 many CASRHGTGFQPQHF
TRBJ1-5 TRBV6-1 few CASKLRPGSKTGNQPQHF
TRBJ1-2 TRBV20-1 many CSASHGYTF